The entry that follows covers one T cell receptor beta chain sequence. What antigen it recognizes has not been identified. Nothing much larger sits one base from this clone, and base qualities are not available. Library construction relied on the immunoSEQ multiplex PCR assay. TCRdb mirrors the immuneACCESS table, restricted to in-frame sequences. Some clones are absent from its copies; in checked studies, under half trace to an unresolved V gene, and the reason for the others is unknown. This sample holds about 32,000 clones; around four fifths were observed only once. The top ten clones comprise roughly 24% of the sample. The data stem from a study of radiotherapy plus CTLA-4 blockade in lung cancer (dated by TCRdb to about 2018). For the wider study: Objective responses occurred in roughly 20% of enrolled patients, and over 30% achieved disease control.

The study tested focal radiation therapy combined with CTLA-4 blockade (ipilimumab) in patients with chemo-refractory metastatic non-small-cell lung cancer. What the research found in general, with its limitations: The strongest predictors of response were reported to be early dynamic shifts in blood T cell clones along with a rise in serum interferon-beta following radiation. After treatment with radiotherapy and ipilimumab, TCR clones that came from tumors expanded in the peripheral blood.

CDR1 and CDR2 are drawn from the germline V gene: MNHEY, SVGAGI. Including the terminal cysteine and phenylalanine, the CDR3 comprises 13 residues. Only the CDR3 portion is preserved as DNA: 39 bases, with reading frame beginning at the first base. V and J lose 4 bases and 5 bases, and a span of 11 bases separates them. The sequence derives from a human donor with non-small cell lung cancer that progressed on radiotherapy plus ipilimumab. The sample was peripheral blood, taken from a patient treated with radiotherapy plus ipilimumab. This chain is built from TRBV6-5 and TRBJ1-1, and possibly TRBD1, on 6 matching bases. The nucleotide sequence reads TGTGCCAGCAGTTCCCAGGGGCGGACTGAAGCTTTCTTT. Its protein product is CASSSQGRTEAFF.